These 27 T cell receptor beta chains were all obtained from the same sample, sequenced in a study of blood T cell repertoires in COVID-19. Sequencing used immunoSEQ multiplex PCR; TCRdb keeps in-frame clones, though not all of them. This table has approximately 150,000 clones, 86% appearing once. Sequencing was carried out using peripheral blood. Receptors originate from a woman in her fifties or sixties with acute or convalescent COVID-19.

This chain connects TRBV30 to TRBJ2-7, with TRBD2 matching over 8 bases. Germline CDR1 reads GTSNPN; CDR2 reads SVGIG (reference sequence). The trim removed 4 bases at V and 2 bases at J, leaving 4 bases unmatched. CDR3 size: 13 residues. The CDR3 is CAWNGGGPYEQYF. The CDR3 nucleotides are TGTGCCTGGAACGGGGGGGGCCCCTACGAGCAGTACTTC.

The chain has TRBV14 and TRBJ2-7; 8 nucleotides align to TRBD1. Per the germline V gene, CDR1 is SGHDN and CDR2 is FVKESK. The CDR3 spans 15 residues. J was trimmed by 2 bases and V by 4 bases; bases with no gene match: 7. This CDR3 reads CASSPGQAWTYEQYF. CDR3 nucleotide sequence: TGTGCCAGCAGCCCGGGACAGGCTTGGACCTACGAGCAGTACTTC.

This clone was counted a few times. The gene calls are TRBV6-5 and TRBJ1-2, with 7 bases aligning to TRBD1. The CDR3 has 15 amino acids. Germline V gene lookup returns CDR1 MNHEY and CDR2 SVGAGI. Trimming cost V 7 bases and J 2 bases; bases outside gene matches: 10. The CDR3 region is CASIPGGSSNYGYTF. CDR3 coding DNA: TGTGCCAGCATTCCAGGGGGGTCTTCGAACTATGGCTACACCTTC.

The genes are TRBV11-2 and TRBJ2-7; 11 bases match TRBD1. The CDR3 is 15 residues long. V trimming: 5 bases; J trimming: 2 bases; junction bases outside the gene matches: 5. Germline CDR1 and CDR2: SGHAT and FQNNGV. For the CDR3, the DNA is TGTGCCAGCAGCCGGGACAGGGGGAGACCCTACGAGCAGTACTTC. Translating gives CASSRDRGRPYEQYF.

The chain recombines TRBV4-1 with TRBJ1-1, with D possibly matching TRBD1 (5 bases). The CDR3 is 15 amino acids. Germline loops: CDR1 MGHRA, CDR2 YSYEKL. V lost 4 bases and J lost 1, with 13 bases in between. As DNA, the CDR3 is TGCGCCAGCAGCCTGGGTAGGGGCAAGAACACTGAAGCTTTCTTT. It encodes CASSLGRGKNTEAFF.

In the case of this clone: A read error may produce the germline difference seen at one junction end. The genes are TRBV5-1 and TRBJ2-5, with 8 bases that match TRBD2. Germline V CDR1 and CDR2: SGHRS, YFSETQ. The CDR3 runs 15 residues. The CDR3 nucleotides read TGCGCCAGCAGGTTGGAGGGACTAGTGAAAGAGACCCAGTACTTC. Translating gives CASRLEGLVKETQYF.

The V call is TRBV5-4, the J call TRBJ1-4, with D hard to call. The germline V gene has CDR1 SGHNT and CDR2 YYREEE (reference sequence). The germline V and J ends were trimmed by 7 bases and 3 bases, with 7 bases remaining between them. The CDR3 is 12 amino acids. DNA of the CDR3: TGTGCCAGCGGCAGTGCTAATGAAAAACTGTTTTTT. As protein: CASGSANEKLFF.

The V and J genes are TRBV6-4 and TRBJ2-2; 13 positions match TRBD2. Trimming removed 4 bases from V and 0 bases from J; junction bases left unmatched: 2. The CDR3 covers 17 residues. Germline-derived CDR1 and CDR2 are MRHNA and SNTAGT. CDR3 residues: CASSATSGGANTGELFF. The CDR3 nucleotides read TGTGCCAGCAGTGCAACTAGCGGGGGGGCGAACACCGGGGAGCTGTTTTTT.

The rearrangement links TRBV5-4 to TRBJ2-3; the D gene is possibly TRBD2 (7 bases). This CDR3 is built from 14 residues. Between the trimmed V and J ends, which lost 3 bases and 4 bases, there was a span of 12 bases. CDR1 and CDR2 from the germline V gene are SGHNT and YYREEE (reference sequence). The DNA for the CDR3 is TGTGCCAGCAGCTCGAGGGGGGGGGCAGATACGCAGTATTTT. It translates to CASSSRGGADTQYF.

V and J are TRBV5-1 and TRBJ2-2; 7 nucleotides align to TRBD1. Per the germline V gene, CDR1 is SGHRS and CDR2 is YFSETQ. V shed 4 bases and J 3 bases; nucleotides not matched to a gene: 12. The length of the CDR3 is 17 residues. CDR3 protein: CASSPTTGVGYTGELFF. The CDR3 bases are TGCGCCAGCAGCCCGACCACAGGGGTGGGGTACACCGGGGAGCTGTTTTTT.

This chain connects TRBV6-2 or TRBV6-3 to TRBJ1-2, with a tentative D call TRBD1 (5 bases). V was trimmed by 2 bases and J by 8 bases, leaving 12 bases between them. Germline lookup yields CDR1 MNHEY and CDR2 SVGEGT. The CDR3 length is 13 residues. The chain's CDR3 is CASSYGYQGGYTF. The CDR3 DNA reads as TGTGCCAGCAGTTACGGCTACCAGGGAGGCTACACCTTC.

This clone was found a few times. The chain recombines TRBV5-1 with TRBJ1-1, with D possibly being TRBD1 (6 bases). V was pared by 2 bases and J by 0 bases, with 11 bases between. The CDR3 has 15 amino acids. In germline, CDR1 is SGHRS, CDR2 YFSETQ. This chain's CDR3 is CASSFTGTLNTEAFF. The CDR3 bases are TGCGCCAGCAGCTTCACCGGGACACTGAACACTGAAGCTTTCTTT.

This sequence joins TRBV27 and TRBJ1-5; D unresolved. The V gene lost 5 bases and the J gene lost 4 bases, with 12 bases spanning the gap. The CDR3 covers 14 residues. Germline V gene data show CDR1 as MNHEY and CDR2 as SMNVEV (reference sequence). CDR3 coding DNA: TGTGCCAGCAGTGCCCAGCCTAGAAATCAGCCCCAGCATTTT. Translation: CASSAQPRNQPQHF.

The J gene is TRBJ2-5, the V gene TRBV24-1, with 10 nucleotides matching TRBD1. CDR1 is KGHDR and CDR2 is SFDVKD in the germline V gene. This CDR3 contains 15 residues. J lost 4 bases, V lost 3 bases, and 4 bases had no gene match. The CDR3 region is CATSDLGQGRETQYF. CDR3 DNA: TGTGCCACCAGTGATCTGGGACAGGGGAGAGAGACCCAGTACTTC.

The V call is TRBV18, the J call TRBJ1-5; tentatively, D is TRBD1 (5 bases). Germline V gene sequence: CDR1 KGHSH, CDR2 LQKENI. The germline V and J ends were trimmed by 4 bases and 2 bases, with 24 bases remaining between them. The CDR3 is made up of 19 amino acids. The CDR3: CASSRAPQGGVIGNQPQHF. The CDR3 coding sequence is TGTGCCAGCTCACGGGCCCCGCAGGGCGGGGTTATTGGCAATCAGCCCCAGCATTTT.

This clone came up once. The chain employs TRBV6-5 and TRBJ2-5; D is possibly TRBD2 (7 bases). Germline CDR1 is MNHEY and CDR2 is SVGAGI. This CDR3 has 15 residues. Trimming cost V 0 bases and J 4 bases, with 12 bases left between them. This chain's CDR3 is CASSYSGGAGETQYF. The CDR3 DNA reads TGTGCCAGCAGTTACTCTGGGGGGGCCGGAGAGACCCAGTACTTC.

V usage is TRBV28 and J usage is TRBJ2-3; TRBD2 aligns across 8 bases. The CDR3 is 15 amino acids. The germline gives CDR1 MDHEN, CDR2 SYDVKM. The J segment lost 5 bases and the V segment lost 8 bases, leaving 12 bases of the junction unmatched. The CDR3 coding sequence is TGTGCCAGCTATGGGACTAGTCTGAAGTTAGATACGCAGTATTTT. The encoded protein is CASYGTSLKLDTQYF.

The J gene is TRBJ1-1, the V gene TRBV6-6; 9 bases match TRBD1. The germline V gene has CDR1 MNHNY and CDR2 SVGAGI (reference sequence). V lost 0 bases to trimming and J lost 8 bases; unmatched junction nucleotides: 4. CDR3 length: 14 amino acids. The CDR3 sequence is CASSYSQGAKEAFF. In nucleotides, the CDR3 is TGTGCCAGCAGTTACTCACAGGGGGCGAAGGAAGCTTTCTTT.

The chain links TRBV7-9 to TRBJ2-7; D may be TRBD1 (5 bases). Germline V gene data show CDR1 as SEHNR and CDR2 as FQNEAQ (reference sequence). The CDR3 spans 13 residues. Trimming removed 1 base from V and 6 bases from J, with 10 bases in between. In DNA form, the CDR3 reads TGTGCCAGCAGCTTAGAGGGGCCTCTCGAGCAGTACTTC. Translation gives CASSLEGPLEQYF.

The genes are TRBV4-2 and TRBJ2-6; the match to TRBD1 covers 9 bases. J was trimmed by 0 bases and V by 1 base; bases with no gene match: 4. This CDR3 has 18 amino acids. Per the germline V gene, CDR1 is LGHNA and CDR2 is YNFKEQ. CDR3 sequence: CASSQVDRGFSGANVLTF. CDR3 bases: TGTGCCAGCAGCCAAGTGGACAGGGGATTCTCTGGGGCCAACGTCCTGACTTTC.

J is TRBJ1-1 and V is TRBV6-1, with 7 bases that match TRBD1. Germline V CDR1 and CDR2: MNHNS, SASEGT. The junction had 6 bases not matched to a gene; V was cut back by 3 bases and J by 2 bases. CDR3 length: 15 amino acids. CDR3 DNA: TGTGCCAGCAGTGACCCGGACAGGCCTAACACTGAAGCTTTCTTT. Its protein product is CASSDPDRPNTEAFF.

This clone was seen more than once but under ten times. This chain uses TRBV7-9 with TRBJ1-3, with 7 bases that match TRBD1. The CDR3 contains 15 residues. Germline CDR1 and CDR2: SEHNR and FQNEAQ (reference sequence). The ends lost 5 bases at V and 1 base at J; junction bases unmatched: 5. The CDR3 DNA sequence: TGTGCCAGCAGCCACGACAGGGTATCTGGAAACACCATATATTTT. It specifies CASSHDRVSGNTIYF.

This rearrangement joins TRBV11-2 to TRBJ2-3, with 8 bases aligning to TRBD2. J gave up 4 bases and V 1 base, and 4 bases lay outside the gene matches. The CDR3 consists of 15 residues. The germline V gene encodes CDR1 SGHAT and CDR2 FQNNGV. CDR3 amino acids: CASSLVGTRADTQYF. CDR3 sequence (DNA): TGTGCCAGCAGCTTAGTAGGGACTAGGGCAGATACGCAGTATTTT.

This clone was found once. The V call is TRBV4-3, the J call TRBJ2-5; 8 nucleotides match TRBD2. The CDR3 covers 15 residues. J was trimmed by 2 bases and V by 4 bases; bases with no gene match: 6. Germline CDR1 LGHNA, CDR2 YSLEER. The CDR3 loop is CASSLNSGVQETQYF. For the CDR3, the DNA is TGCGCCAGCAGCCTGAATAGCGGGGTTCAAGAGACCCAGTACTTC.

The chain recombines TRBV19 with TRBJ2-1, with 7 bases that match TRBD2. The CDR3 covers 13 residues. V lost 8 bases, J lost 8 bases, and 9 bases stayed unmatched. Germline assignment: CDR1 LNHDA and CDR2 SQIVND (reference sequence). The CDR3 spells CASGRTRYDEQFF. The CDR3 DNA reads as TGTGCCAGTGGCCGGACTAGATATGATGAGCAGTTCTTC. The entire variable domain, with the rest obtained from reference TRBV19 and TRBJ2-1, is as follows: DGGITQSPKYLFRKEGQNVTLSCEQNLNHDAMYWYRQDPGQGLRLIYYSQIVNDFQKGDIAEGYSVSREKKESFPLTVTSAQKNPTAFYLCASGRTRYDEQFFGPGTRLTVL.

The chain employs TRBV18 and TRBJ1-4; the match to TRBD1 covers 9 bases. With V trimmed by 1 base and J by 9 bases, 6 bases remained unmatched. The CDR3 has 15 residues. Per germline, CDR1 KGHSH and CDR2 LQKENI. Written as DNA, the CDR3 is TGTGCCAGCTCACCACGGACAGGGGATATTAAAAAACTGTTTTTT. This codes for CASSPRTGDIKKLFF.

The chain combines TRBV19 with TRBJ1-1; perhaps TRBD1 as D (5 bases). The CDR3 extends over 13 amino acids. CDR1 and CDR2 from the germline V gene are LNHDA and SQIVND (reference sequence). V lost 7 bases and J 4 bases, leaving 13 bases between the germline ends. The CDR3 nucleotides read TGTGCCAGTAATCCAGGGCTTGGCACTGAAGCTTTCTTT. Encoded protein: CASNPGLGTEAFF.